This TCR beta chain was found in a study of blood T cell repertoires in COVID-19. Study context: COVID-19 samples, acute and convalescent, were from the United States, Italy and Spain.

Data came from immunoSEQ multiplex PCR; TCRdb stores just in-frame clones and leaves some out. The sample lists 200,000 to 250,000 clones; approximately 83% were seen once. Trimming removed 3 bases from V and 11 bases from J; junction bases left unmatched: 9. CDR3 length equals 13 residues. Germline assignment: CDR1 SGDLS and CDR2 YYNGEE. The chain uses TRBV9 and TRBJ2-5; TRBD2 matches at 8 bases. The sample comprised peripheral blood. The clonotype was recovered from a woman under 40 who had recovered from COVID-19. Here the CDR3 reads CASSGSFSGGQYF. The CDR3 bases are TGTGCCAGCAGCGGGAGCTTCAGCGGGGGACAGTACTTC.